Each of the 29 T cell receptor beta chains below was sequenced from the same sample in a study of a mutant IDH1 vaccine in newly diagnosed glioma. These receptors' targets are unknown. Time point: week 35, safety follow-up. One vaccine dose held 300 ug of mutant IDH1 20-mer peptide and came with topical imiquimod. Clones were read by immunoSEQ multiplex PCR, and TCRdb kept only the in-frame ones, dropping some. The table shows around 52,000 clones, with 60% to 85% occurring only once. The sample here was PBMCs, taken from a glioma patient whose treatment included an IDH1 peptide vaccine. These receptor sequences come from a man in his forties with glioma.

The chain joins TRBV27 to TRBJ2-7; the match to TRBD2 covers 10 bases. Losses at the gene ends were 4 bases for V and 0 bases for J; bases not matched to a gene: 6. Germline values: CDR1 MNHEY, CDR2 SMNVEV (reference sequence). CDR3 length equals 16 residues. CDR3 nucleotide sequence: TGTGCCAGCAGTTCCTTCGCTAGCGGGAGCTCCTACGAGCAGTACGTC. This sequence encodes CASSSFASGSSYEQYV.

The chain couples TRBV19 to TRBJ2-5, with 10 nucleotides matching TRBD2. With V trimmed by 6 bases and J by 5 bases, 12 bases remained unmatched. The CDR3 length is 16 residues. Germline CDR1 LNHDA, CDR2 SQIVND (reference sequence). The CDR3 sequence is CASRFPSGRCGETQYF. CDR3 nucleotides: TGTGCCAGTAGGTTTCCTAGCGGGAGATGTGGGGAGACCCAGTACTTC.

This clone was observed a single time. The V gene is TRBV19, the J gene TRBJ1-4; 7 bases fit TRBD1. V shed 3 bases and J 3 bases; nucleotides not matched to a gene: 7. The CDR3 sequence is 16 residues long. The germline gives CDR1 LNHDA, CDR2 SQIVND (reference sequence). The CDR3 is CASSIRTGGSNEKLFF. CDR3 sequence (DNA): TGTGCCAGTAGTATCCGGACAGGAGGATCTAATGAAAAACTGTTTTTT.

The chain combines TRBV6-1 with TRBJ2-7; tentative D call: TRBD2 (6 bases). Per germline, CDR1 MNHNS and CDR2 SASEGT. Trimming removed 4 bases from V and 2 bases from J, with 9 bases in between. This CDR3 region has 13 residues. Here the CDR3 DNA reads TGTGCCAGCAGTGTAGCGGAAGCCTACGAGCAGTACTTC. It is translated as CASSVAEAYEQYF.

The CDR3 loop reads CASSRAGDTGELFF. In DNA form, the CDR3 reads TGTGCCAGCAGCCGCGCGGGGGACACCGGGGAGCTGTTTTTT. This chain links TRBV5-6 with TRBJ2-2; TRBD2 agrees at 7 bases. CDR1 is SGHDT, CDR2 YYEEEE, per germline. This CDR3 spans 14 amino acids. Losses at the gene ends were 4 bases for V and 3 bases for J; bases not matched to a gene: 3.

This rearrangement joins TRBV14 to TRBJ2-7; 7 nucleotides align to TRBD2. Per the germline V gene, CDR1 is SGHDN and CDR2 is FVKESK. This CDR3 has 15 amino acids. V trimming: 0 bases; J trimming: 7 bases; junction bases outside the gene matches: 9. CDR3 nucleotides: TGTGCCAGCAGCCAAGACGGGGTAGCGGGCGGAGAGCAGTACTTC. The encoded protein is CASSQDGVAGGEQYF.

The J gene is TRBJ2-1, the V gene TRBV21-1; the table assigns TRBD2, which was not confirmed against the DNA. TRBV21-1 is noted as a pseudogene. CDR3 length: 15 residues. In DNA, the CDR3 is TGTGCCAGCAGCAAAATCCCCGGGAGGGCCGATGAGCAGTTCTTC. Translated: CASSKIPGRADEQFF.

This sequence joins TRBV5-3 and TRBJ2-2, with 7 bases lining up with TRBD1. TRBV5-3 is classed as an ORF, of uncertain function. Trimming cost V 1 base and J 0 bases; bases outside gene matches: 9. The CDR3 consists of 18 residues. CDR3 DNA sequence: TGTGCCAGAAGCTTGTGGGTGACAGGGCTCACGAACACCGGGGAGCTGTTTTTT. This translates into CARSLWVTGLTNTGELFF.

V and J are TRBV5-6 and TRBJ2-5; D remains ambiguous. CDR3 length: 11 residues. Looked up from germline, CDR1 is SGHDT and CDR2 is YYEEEE. V lost 3 bases and J lost 1, with 1 base in between. CDR3 nucleotide sequence: TGTGCCAGCAGCTCCCAAGAGACCCAGTACTTC. This gives the protein CASSSQETQYF.

The chain links TRBV27 to TRBJ1-1; no reliable D call. Trimming removed 3 bases from V and 10 bases from J, with 15 bases in between. Germline CDR1 and CDR2: MNHEY and SMNVEV (reference sequence). The CDR3 sequence is 13 residues long. The CDR3: CASSLRGGEAAFF. The CDR3 DNA follows: TGTGCCAGCAGTTTGCGTGGCGGGGAAGCAGCTTTCTTT.

The rearrangement uses TRBV19 and TRBJ1-2, with 7 bases that match TRBD1. Trimming cost V 5 bases and J 4 bases; bases outside gene matches: 13. The V gene's germline CDR1 is LNHDA and CDR2 SQIVND (reference sequence). This CDR3 is 16 amino acids long. As DNA, the CDR3 is TGTGCCAGTAGTTTTTCCGGGACAGACTCAAGCTATGGCTACACCTTC. Translated, it gives CASSFSGTDSSYGYTF.

The chain is built from TRBV19 and TRBJ1-4, with D perhaps matching TRBD1 (6 bases). Trimming took 5 bases from V and 8 from J, leaving 21 bases between them. The CDR3 consists of 16 residues. Germline V gene lookup returns CDR1 LNHDA and CDR2 SQIVND (reference sequence). CDR3 residues: CASSGRQGGGREKLFF. The CDR3 DNA reads TGTGCCAGTAGTGGTCGACAAGGGGGAGGTAGGGAAAAACTGTTTTTT.

CDR3 DNA: TGTGCCAGCAGCGCTCTGGGGGCAGATACGCAGTATTTT. Protein: CASSALGADTQYF. The V call is TRBV7-2, the J call TRBJ2-3; D tentatively fits TRBD1 or TRBD2 (5 bases each). The CDR3 runs to 13 residues. The germline V gene has CDR1 SGHTA and CDR2 FQGNSA. Trimming removed 5 bases at V and 4 bases at J, with 10 bases between.

J is TRBJ1-1 and V is TRBV28; D unresolved. CDR3 size: 13 residues. Per the germline V gene, CDR1 is MDHEN and CDR2 is SYDVKM. Deletions cut 6 bases from V and 2 bases from J, with 10 bases between. The CDR3: CASRDQPNTEAFF. The CDR3 bases are TGTGCCAGCAGGGACCAACCCAACACTGAAGCTTTCTTT.

V is TRBV7-8 and J is TRBJ2-1; a possible D gene is TRBD2 (5 bases). V lost 5 bases and J lost 6, with 17 bases in between. The germline CDR1 and CDR2 sequences are SGHVS and FQNEAQ. This CDR3 is built from 15 residues. The CDR3 region is CASSAFGVSSNEQFF. Written as DNA, the CDR3 is TGTGCCAGCAGCGCCTTCGGGGTCTCGAGCAATGAGCAGTTCTTC.

The V gene is TRBV13, the J gene TRBJ2-5, with 8 nucleotides matching TRBD1. V shed 5 bases, J shed 0 bases, and the junction held 17 bases outside the gene matches. CDR1 and CDR2 from the germline V gene are PRHDT and FYEKMQ (reference sequence). The CDR3 is 19 amino acids. This chain's CDR3 is CASSRSGWTGMRDQETQYF. CDR3 nucleotides: TGTGCCAGCAGCAGAAGTGGGTGGACAGGGATGAGGGACCAAGAGACCCAGTACTTC.

This sequence joins TRBV6-4 and TRBJ2-2; 11 bases are a match to TRBD2. CDR3 length equals 16 residues. J gave up 1 base and V 4 bases, and 2 bases lay outside the gene matches. Germline CDR1 and CDR2: MRHNA and SNTAGT. This chain's CDR3 is CASSVGLAGNTGELFF. DNA of the CDR3: TGTGCCAGCAGTGTCGGACTAGCGGGGAACACCGGGGAGCTGTTTTTT.

This chain joins TRBV5-1 and TRBJ1-4, with D possibly being TRBD1 (6 bases). There are 14 residues in the CDR3. CDR1 and CDR2 (germline): SGHRS, YFSETQ. Trimming stripped 4 bases from V and 8 bases from J, with 15 bases between. This chain's CDR3 is CASSTSGVKEKLFF. CDR3 nucleotide sequence: TGCGCCAGCAGCACTTCAGGGGTGAAGGAAAAACTGTTTTTT.

The chain carries TRBV13 and TRBJ1-6; D unclear. V was shortened by 0 bases and J by 7 bases, with 10 bases between the two germline ends. The CDR3 extends over 15 amino acids. Germline CDR1 PRHDT, CDR2 FYEKMQ (reference sequence). This CDR3 is CASSLGGRGNSPLHF. DNA for the CDR3: TGTGCCAGCAGCTTAGGCGGCCGTGGGAATTCACCCCTCCACTTT.

The genes are TRBV27 and TRBJ1-1; the D gene is possibly TRBD1 (5 bases). The germline V and J ends were trimmed by 5 bases and 4 bases, with 11 bases remaining between them. Germline CDR1 reads MNHEY; CDR2 reads SMNVEV (reference sequence). There are 13 residues in the CDR3. As DNA, the CDR3 is TGTGCCAGCAGTCAGGGTTTTCGCACTGAAGCTTTCTTT. It translates to CASSQGFRTEAFF.

The chain combines TRBV18 with TRBJ1-3; 7 positions agree with TRBD1. CDR3 length: 15 amino acids. Looked up from germline, CDR1 is KGHSH and CDR2 is LQKENI. J was trimmed by 4 bases and V by 5 bases; bases with no gene match: 8. CDR3 in amino acids: CASSTDREVGNTIYF. The CDR3 region has the DNA TGTGCCAGCTCAACCGACAGGGAGGTGGGAAACACCATATATTTT.

The V call is TRBV7-9, the J call TRBJ2-3; tentative D call: TRBD2 (6 bases). From germline, CDR1 is SEHNR and CDR2 FQNEAQ (reference sequence). Trimming stripped 0 bases from V and 4 bases from J, with 14 bases between. The CDR3 is made up of 16 amino acids. The chain's CDR3 is CASSLAGRRVADTQYF. Here the CDR3 DNA reads TGTGCCAGCAGCTTAGCTGGGCGGAGGGTGGCAGATACGCAGTATTTT.

J is TRBJ2-7 and V is TRBV19; 12 bases line up with TRBD2. The germline V gene has CDR1 LNHDA and CDR2 SQIVND (reference sequence). Trimming removed 3 bases from V and 5 bases from J; junction bases left unmatched: 8. This CDR3 comprises 16 residues. The CDR3 sequence is CASSIASGREDDEQYV. The CDR3 DNA is TGTGCCAGTAGTATCGCTAGCGGGAGGGAAGACGACGAGCAGTACGTC.

The chain recombines TRBV6-5 with TRBJ2-6; D is undetermined. Germline CDR1 is MNHEY and CDR2 is SVGAGI. CDR3 length: 15 residues. The germline V and J ends were trimmed by 3 bases and 0 bases, with 6 bases remaining between them. DNA for the CDR3: TGTGCCAGCAGTTATGGCTCCTCTGGGGCCAACGTCCTGACTTTC. This sequence encodes CASSYGSSGANVLTF.

This clone was counted between two and nine times. The chain is built from TRBV6-5 and TRBJ1-5; D remains unclear. CDR1 and CDR2 from the germline V gene are MNHEY and SVGAGI. The ends were cut back, 2 bases at V and 1 base at J, with 9 bases in the middle. This CDR3 has 15 residues. The CDR3 bases are TGTGCCAGCAGTTACCAGAAGGGAAGCAATCAGCCCCAGCATTTT. Its translation: CASSYQKGSNQPQHF.

V gene TRBV5-8 combines with J gene TRBJ1-1; the D gene is possibly TRBD1 (5 bases). Germline V gene data show CDR1 as SGHTS and CDR2 as YDEGEE. The V end lost 3 bases, the J end lost 1 base, and 10 bases lay between the germline ends. The CDR3 loop spans 14 amino acids. The CDR3 bases are TGTGCCAGCAGCTACGGGACGGCGAACACTGAAGCTTTCTTT. It specifies CASSYGTANTEAFF.

V is TRBV10-2 and J is TRBJ1-1, with D maybe TRBD1 (5 bases). The V and J ends lost 6 bases and 1 base respectively, with 15 bases between them. CDR3 size: 15 residues. Germline V gene data show CDR1 as WSHSY and CDR2 as SAAADI. The CDR3 loop reads CASRPPGGTNTEAFF. The CDR3 DNA sequence: TGCGCCAGCAGACCCCCTGGGGGAACGAACACTGAAGCTTTCTTT.

This sequence joins TRBV7-9 and TRBJ1-3; D gene unclear. V lost 1 base to trimming and J lost 0 bases, with 7 bases between them. This CDR3 is built from 15 residues. Germline lookup yields CDR1 SEHNR and CDR2 FQNEAQ (reference sequence). The CDR3 coding sequence is TGTGCCAGCAGCTTAGAGTTGAACTCTGGAAACACCATATATTTT. This translates into CASSLELNSGNTIYF.

The rearrangement joins TRBV4-1 to TRBJ2-7; D is unresolved. Looked up from germline, CDR1 is MGHRA and CDR2 is YSYEKL. The CDR3 has 13 residues. Trimming cost V 1 base and J 7 bases, with 11 bases left between them. CDR3 sequence reads: CASSQVPGEEQYF. CDR3 DNA: TGCGCCAGCAGCCAAGTCCCGGGTGAGGAGCAGTACTTC.